The 10 T cell receptor beta chains presented below share a single source sample, sequenced in a study of blood T cell repertoires in COVID-19. Repertoires were generated with immunoSEQ multiplex PCR, while TCRdb's copy carries only in-frame clones and drops some. The data contain around 55,000 clones, around 89% of them singletons. Sequencing was carried out using peripheral blood. The receptors were gathered from a man aged 55 to 70 with acute or convalescent COVID-19.

The chain employs TRBV19 and TRBJ2-5; 11 bases line up with TRBD2. This CDR3 is built from 16 residues. The germline V gene has CDR1 LNHDA and CDR2 SQIVND (reference sequence). V shed 4 bases, J shed 2 bases, and the junction held 6 bases outside the gene matches. Written as DNA, the CDR3 is TGTGCCAGTAGTAGATCTAGCGGGAGGCCACAAGAGACCCAGTACTTC. Translating it yields CASSRSSGRPQETQYF.

The J gene is TRBJ2-2, the V gene TRBV9; 10 bases match TRBD2. CDR3 length equals 17 residues. Per the germline V gene, CDR1 is SGDLS and CDR2 is YYNGEE. V was pared by 0 bases and J by 10 bases, with 12 bases of the junction left unmatched. CDR3 coding DNA: TGTGCCAGCAGCGTAGGATCGAGCGGGAGGGCCCTCGAGGAGCTGTTTTTT. Its translation: CASSVGSSGRALEELFF.

This chain links TRBV12-3 or TRBV12-4 with TRBJ2-2; D gene unclear. Trimming removed 2 bases from V and 5 bases from J, with 6 bases in between. The CDR3 is made up of 13 amino acids. In nucleotides, the CDR3 is TGTGCCAGCAGTTTAAGCAGGACCGGGGAGCTGTTTTTT. This encodes CASSLSRTGELFF.

The gene calls are TRBV15 and TRBJ1-4; a possible D gene is TRBD1 (5 bases). The V gene lost 0 bases and the J gene lost 2 bases, with 10 bases spanning the gap. This CDR3 region has 16 residues. Germline V gene lookup returns CDR1 LNHNV and CDR2 YYDKDF (reference sequence). The CDR3 is CATSRDFQGTNEKLFF. As DNA, the CDR3 is TGTGCCACCAGCAGAGATTTTCAGGGTACTAATGAAAAACTGTTTTTT.

The gene calls are TRBV11-3 and TRBJ2-3, with a possible D match to TRBD2 (6 bases). There are 14 residues in the CDR3. The V end was cut by 0 bases, the J end by 6 bases, with 10 bases between. The germline CDR1 and CDR2 sequences are SGHNT and YENEEA. The CDR3 DNA is TGTGCCAGCAGCTTAGATCAGCGGGCTGATACGCAGTATTTT. Residues: CASSLDQRADTQYF.

The chain recombines TRBV24-1 with TRBJ1-1; 8 nucleotides line up with TRBD1. This CDR3 has 14 residues. Germline V gene lookup returns CDR1 KGHDR and CDR2 SFDVKD. The junction had 11 bases not matched to a gene; V was cut back by 11 bases and J by 4 bases. This CDR3 reads CAIRSGGGGTEAFF. Written as DNA, the CDR3 is TGTGCCATCCGTTCAGGGGGCGGAGGCACTGAAGCTTTCTTT.

The sample holds a few counts of this clone. This chain uses TRBV9 with TRBJ2-1; maybe TRBD1 (6 bases). CDR1 SGDLS and CDR2 YYNGEE come from the germline V gene. The CDR3 runs to 15 residues. V lost 0 bases and J lost 9, with 16 bases in between. CDR3 sequence (DNA): TGTGCCAGCAGCGTAGGGCAGGGGAATTTGGGTGAGCAGTTCTTC. Its translation: CASSVGQGNLGEQFF.

The gene calls are TRBV7-9 and TRBJ2-3; 13 bases map to TRBD2. The CDR3 totals 17 residues. The germline V gene has CDR1 SEHNR and CDR2 FQNEAQ (reference sequence). The V segment lost 1 base and the J segment 1 base; nucleotides outside the gene matches: 2. DNA of the CDR3: TGTGCCAGCAGCTTAGGGGGACTAGCGGGGCGCACAGATACGCAGTATTTT. Its protein product is CASSLGGLAGRTDTQYF.

The chain joins TRBV7-2 to TRBJ2-5; TRBD2 matches 8 bases. The length of the CDR3 is 14 residues. Germline-derived CDR1 and CDR2 are SGHTA and FQGNSA. Trimming removed 2 bases from V and 5 bases from J; junction bases left unmatched: 4. The chain's CDR3 is CASSLSGGPETQYF. DNA of the CDR3: TGTGCCAGCAGCTTATCGGGAGGGCCGGAGACCCAGTACTTC.

This rearrangement joins TRBV25-1 to TRBJ1-2; 7 nucleotides agree with TRBD1. CDR1 is MGHDK and CDR2 is SYGVNS in the germline V gene. V dropped 6 bases and J dropped 2; count of bases not matched to a gene: 12. The CDR3 covers 16 residues. The CDR3 bases are TGTGCCAGCAGCTTCGGGGCGGGCAGGGGGAACTATGGCTACACCTTC. Residues: CASSFGAGRGNYGYTF.